These T cell receptor beta chains were read from a single sample in a study of neoadjuvant anti-PD-1 for oral cavity cancer. TCRdb's copy holds only in-frame clones and misses some; the assay was immunoSEQ multiplex PCR. The profile shows over 13,000 clones, roughly 80% of them singletons. Here the sequenced sample was PBMCs, taken after nivolumab (anti-PD-1) treatment. Receptor source: a person aged 40 to 85 with oral cavity squamous cell carcinoma. Both conserved end residues are part of each CDR3. The D gene is left open where the match is weak. Some rows mark clone size as missing; the rest say once, few, many or name a class of expanded clone.

V,D,size,J,CDR3,DNA
TRBV6-6,.,.,TRBJ2-3,CASRFPRPDTQYF,TGTGCCAGCCGTTTTCCCCGGCCAGATACGCAGTATTTT
TRBV7-9,TRBD1,.,TRBJ1-1,CASLLSGGGSEAFF,TGTGCCAGCTTACTATCAGGGGGCGGGAGTGAAGCTTTCTTT
TRBV6-1,.,.,TRBJ2-1,CASSEMLSGFYNEQFF,TGTGCCAGCAGTGAGATGTTGAGCGGATTCTACAATGAGCAGTTCTTC
TRBV2,.,.,TRBJ2-3,CASSEARDTQYF,TGTGCCAGCAGTGAAGCGCGGGATACGCAGTATTTT
TRBV7-8,.,few,TRBJ2-3,CASSFTGVFTDTQYF,TGTGCCAGCAGCTTTACGGGAGTCTTCACAGATACGCAGTATTTT
TRBV20-1,.,.,TRBJ1-1,CSAGDGEAFF,TGCAGTGCTGGGGACGGCGAAGCTTTCTTT
TRBV7-9,.,medium-sized,TRBJ1-2,CASSSSAHNYGYTF,TGTGCCAGCAGCTCCTCTGCTCATAACTATGGCTACACCTTC
TRBV5-5,.,.,TRBJ1-1,CASSLGVGTEAFF,TGTGCCAGCAGCTTGGGGGTTGGCACTGAAGCTTTCTTT
TRBV5-1,TRBD2,.,TRBJ2-3,CASSRLAGGGGTDTQYF,TGCGCCAGCAGCCGACTAGCGGGAGGGGGCGGCACAGATACGCAGTATTTT
TRBV5-8,.,.,TRBJ1-2,CATPTKKVRGNYGYTF,TGTGCCACCCCAACGAAGAAAGTAAGAGGGAACTATGGCTACACCTTC